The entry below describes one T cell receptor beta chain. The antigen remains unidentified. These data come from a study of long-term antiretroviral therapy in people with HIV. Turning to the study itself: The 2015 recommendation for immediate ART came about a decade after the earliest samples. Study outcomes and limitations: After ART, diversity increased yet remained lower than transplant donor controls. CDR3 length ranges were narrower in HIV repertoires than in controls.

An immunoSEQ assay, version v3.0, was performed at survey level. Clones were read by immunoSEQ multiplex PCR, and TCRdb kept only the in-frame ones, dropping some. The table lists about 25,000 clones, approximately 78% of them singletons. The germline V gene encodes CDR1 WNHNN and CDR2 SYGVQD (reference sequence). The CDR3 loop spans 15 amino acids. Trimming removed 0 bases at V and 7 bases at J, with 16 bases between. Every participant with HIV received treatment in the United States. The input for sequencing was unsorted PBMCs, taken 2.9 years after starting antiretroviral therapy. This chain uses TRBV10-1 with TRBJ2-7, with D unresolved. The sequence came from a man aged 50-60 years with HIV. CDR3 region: CASSESRGALTEQYF. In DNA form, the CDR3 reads TGCGCCAGCAGTGAGTCCCGCGGAGCACTCACAGAGCAGTACTTC.